This T cell receptor beta chain was found in a study of human T cells and chemical hapten exposure. Whole-study results and caveats: Positive correlation was observed between PT1 expanded TCR counts and patch test score. In comparison with controls, expanded TCRs gave rise to a significantly larger number of large CDR3 similarity clusters.

The time point was: patch test 2, 6 weeks after DPC sensitization. This sample's treatment: therapeutic diphenylcyclopropenone sensitization with weekly scalp DPC. Alopecia patients, 18 to 70 years old and DPC-suitable, served as donors. A few counts support this clonotype. Its cognate antigen is unknown. In TCRdb, the RACE reads were re-called with MiXCR into one record per CDR3 protein. The sample records tens of thousands of distinct CDR3 sequences, roughly 10% being singletons. The receptor comes from a man in his thirties or forties with alopecia areata. Some clones in this sample may be carry-over from other donors' samples. The sample here was whole blood, taken in connection with sensitization to the hapten diphenylcyclopropenone (DPC).

DNA of the CDR3: TGCAGTGCTACCCCACAGGGATATGGCTACACCTTC. Amino acid sequence: CSATPQGYGYTF. The chain joins TRBV20-1 to TRBJ1-2, with TRBD1 as a possible D gene (6 bases). V lost 4 bases and J 5 bases, leaving 11 bases between the germline ends. In germline, CDR1 is DFQATT, CDR2 SNEGSKA (reference sequence). The CDR3 has 12 amino acids.